Presented here are 21 T cell receptor beta chains from one specimen sequenced in a study of cytomegalovirus exposure and HLA in healthy donors. The PCR contained 60 Vbeta and 13 Jbeta primers. Profiling relied on immunoSEQ multiplex PCR, and the TCRdb table lists in-frame clones only, not all of them. The sample lists over 150,000 clones, approximately 79% occurring once. Sequencing was carried out using PBMCs. The receptors were sampled from a woman aged 18-30 years in good health and CMV-seronegative.

The gene calls are TRBV27 and TRBJ2-7; D perhaps matches TRBD2 (6 bases). The germline gives CDR1 MNHEY, CDR2 SMNVEV (reference sequence). V was clipped by 5 bases and J by 0 bases, with 11 bases between them. The CDR3 consists of 14 residues. CDR3 sequence: CASSPWDSSYEQYF. CDR3 nucleotide sequence: TGTGCCAGCAGTCCCTGGGACTCCTCCTACGAGCAGTACTTC.

V gene TRBV13 combines with J gene TRBJ2-5, with TRBD1 matching over 8 bases. The CDR3 length is 15 residues. Germline V gene lookup returns CDR1 PRHDT and CDR2 FYEKMQ (reference sequence). J gave up 4 bases and V 5 bases, and 9 bases lay outside the gene matches. CDR3 coding DNA: TGTGCCAGCAGCCCCCGAGGGCAGGGGGCAGAGACCCAGTACTTC. Protein product: CASSPRGQGAETQYF.

This clone has just a few counts. The chain uses TRBV7-9 and TRBJ1-2; a weak D match, TRBD1 (5 bases). The CDR3 covers 14 residues. V lost 2 bases to trimming and J lost 1 base, with 8 bases between them. CDR1 is SEHNR and CDR2 is FQNEAQ in the germline V gene (reference sequence). The CDR3 DNA reads as TGTGCCAGCAGCTTACAGGGATATAACTATGGCTACACCTTC. It specifies CASSLQGYNYGYTF.

V gene TRBV27 combines with J gene TRBJ1-1; 8 bases match TRBD1. This CDR3 is 15 amino acids long. V was pared by 4 bases and J by 6 bases, with 10 bases of the junction left unmatched. CDR1 is MNHEY and CDR2 is SMNVEV in the germline V gene (reference sequence). In DNA, the CDR3 is TGTGCCAGCAGTTCCCGGGACAGGTCCACGGCTGAAGCTTTCTTT. Translating it yields CASSSRDRSTAEAFF.

The chain employs TRBV19 and TRBJ1-5, with a weak D call TRBD1 (5 bases). CDR3 size: 16 residues. Trimming removed 4 bases from V and 1 base from J, with 14 bases in between. CDR1 LNHDA and CDR2 SQIVND come from the germline V gene (reference sequence). CDR3 residues: CASSKPPAGSNQPQHF. For the CDR3, the DNA is TGTGCCAGTAGTAAGCCCCCGGCAGGGAGCAATCAGCCCCAGCATTTT.

The chain employs TRBV9 and TRBJ2-7; D is possibly TRBD2 (5 bases). From germline, CDR1 is SGDLS and CDR2 YYNGEE. This CDR3 is 15 amino acids long. Trimming took 4 bases from V and 3 from J, leaving 17 bases between them. The CDR3 sequence: CASSPFAAGGYEQYF. The CDR3, as DNA: TGTGCCAGCAGCCCCTTTGCCGCGGGCGGCTACGAGCAGTACTTC.

The V gene is TRBV15, the J gene TRBJ2-3, with TRBD1 as a possible D gene (6 bases). The CDR3 sequence is 16 residues long. Germline V lookup: CDR1 LNHNV, CDR2 YYDKDF (reference sequence). V dropped 0 bases and J dropped 1 base, with 11 bases sitting between them. CDR3 DNA sequence: TGTGCCACCAGCAGAGATAGGGGGAGCCGCACAGATACGCAGTATTTT. It translates to CATSRDRGSRTDTQYF.

The gene calls are TRBV19 and TRBJ2-7; D is possibly TRBD1 (5 bases). Trimming left V 5 bases short and J 2 bases short, with 13 bases between. This CDR3 is built from 14 residues. The V gene's germline CDR1 is LNHDA and CDR2 SQIVND (reference sequence). The CDR3, as DNA: TGTGCCAGTAGTCCCCGACAGACCCCCTACGAGCAGTACTTC. It codes for CASSPRQTPYEQYF.

J is TRBJ2-2 and V is TRBV5-1, with a weak D call TRBD1 (8 bases). Germline CDR1 is SGHRS and CDR2 is YFSETQ. V gave up 3 bases and J gave up 1 base, with 13 bases separating them. CDR3 length: 16 amino acids. The CDR3 DNA follows: TGCGCCAGCAGCTCCACAGGGGGGGGGAACACCGGGGAGCTGTTTTTT. It codes for CASSSTGGGNTGELFF.

The rearrangement links TRBV7-9 to TRBJ1-2; no firm D call. The germline gives CDR1 SEHNR, CDR2 FQNEAQ (reference sequence). Between the trimmed V and J ends, which lost 5 bases and 8 bases, there was a span of 18 bases. The CDR3 has 14 residues. The CDR3 coding sequence is TGTGCCAGCAGCGCGCCGGACCCAGCGGACGGCTACACCTTC. It encodes CASSAPDPADGYTF.

This clone was recorded only once. The J gene is TRBJ2-7, the V gene TRBV10-2, with a weak D call TRBD1 (6 bases). The CDR3 length is 12 residues. The germline gives CDR1 WSHSY, CDR2 SAAADI. V lost 8 bases, J lost 2 bases, and 10 bases lay in between. The CDR3 DNA reads as TGCGCCAGCGGGACACTGACCTACGAGCAGTACTTC. Residues: CASGTLTYEQYF.

This clone was seen only once. The chain joins TRBV14 to TRBJ2-5, with 13 bases aligning to TRBD2. CDR3 size: 14 residues. J lost 7 bases, V lost 4 bases, and 3 bases had no gene match. The germline gives CDR1 SGHDN, CDR2 FVKESK. CDR3 DNA sequence: TGTGCCAGCAGCCCCCGACTAGCGGGGGGGACCCAGTACTTC. It is translated as CASSPRLAGGTQYF.

With regard to this clone: Within the sample, other DNA sequences also encode this same CDR3. The V and J genes are TRBV6-4 and TRBJ1-6, with 8 bases aligning to TRBD1. The CDR3 loop spans 14 amino acids. Germline trimming cut 6 bases from V and 7 bases from J; bases unmatched to any gene: 5. Germline lookup yields CDR1 MRHNA and CDR2 SNTAGT. This CDR3 is CASSEGQGNSPLHF. The DNA of the CDR3 is TGTGCCAGCAGCGAAGGACAGGGCAATTCACCCCTCCACTTT.

The rearrangement links TRBV4-2 to TRBJ2-3; 8 bases fit TRBD2. Germline V gene sequence: CDR1 LGHNA, CDR2 YNFKEQ. V dropped 0 bases and J dropped 2; count of bases not matched to a gene: 7. The CDR3 spans 17 residues. CDR3 sequence (DNA): TGTGCCAGCAGCCAAGACGGCCACGGGGGGGCCACAGATACGCAGTATTTT. Encoded protein: CASSQDGHGGATDTQYF.

The chain uses TRBV28 and TRBJ2-2; 9 positions match TRBD2. The germline CDR1 and CDR2 sequences are MDHEN and SYDVKM. The CDR3 is made up of 17 amino acids. Losses at the gene ends were 1 base for V and 11 bases for J; bases not matched to a gene: 14. CDR3 region: CASSLLIAGADRGELFF. CDR3 bases: TGTGCCAGCAGTTTATTGATAGCGGGAGCTGATCGAGGAGAGCTGTTTTTT.

This rearrangement joins TRBV9 to TRBJ1-2; 9 bases are a match to TRBD1. The CDR3 loop spans 13 amino acids. Germline trimming cut 3 bases from V and 4 bases from J; bases unmatched to any gene: 1. The germline V gene has CDR1 SGDLS and CDR2 YYNGEE. Written as DNA, the CDR3 is TGTGCCAGCAGCGGGGACAGGGTCTATGGCTACACCTTC. Translated: CASSGDRVYGYTF.

The rearrangement uses TRBV5-1 and TRBJ2-6; D gene unclear. Trimming cost V 0 bases and J 0 bases, with 7 bases left between them. The CDR3 is made up of 16 amino acids. Germline V gene sequence: CDR1 SGHRS, CDR2 YFSETQ. The CDR3 nucleotides read TGCGCCAGCAGCTTGGGGGCACTCTCTGGGGCCAACGTCCTGACTTTC. Translating gives CASSLGALSGANVLTF.

This chain connects TRBV28 to TRBJ1-5, with TRBD1 as a possible D gene (6 bases). There are 15 residues in the CDR3. Trimming left V 6 bases short and J 0 bases short, with 12 bases between. CDR1 is MDHEN and CDR2 is SYDVKM in the germline V gene. The DNA for the CDR3 is TGTGCCAGCAGCGTACAGGGATATAGCAATCAGCCCCAGCATTTT. It encodes CASSVQGYSNQPQHF.

The chain carries TRBV11-3 and TRBJ2-2; no clear D gene. From germline, CDR1 is SGHNT and CDR2 YENEEA. The CDR3 totals 14 residues. Trimming stripped 5 bases from V and 6 bases from J, with 13 bases between. The CDR3 is CASSLVPSPGELFF. DNA of the CDR3: TGTGCCAGCAGCCTCGTCCCGTCTCCCGGGGAGCTGTTTTTT.

The rearrangement uses TRBV10-3 and TRBJ1-5, with D maybe TRBD1 (5 bases). Germline values: CDR1 ENHRY, CDR2 SYGVKD. Trimming removed 11 bases from V and 0 bases from J, with 20 bases in between. CDR3 length: 16 residues. CDR3 sequence reads: CAAASWQTVSNQPQHF. DNA for the CDR3: TGTGCCGCCGCTTCATGGCAGACAGTTAGCAATCAGCCCCAGCATTTT.

The chain combines TRBV6-6 with TRBJ2-7; 11 bases are shared with TRBD1. There are 15 residues in the CDR3. Germline V gene lookup returns CDR1 MNHNY and CDR2 SVGAGI (reference sequence). The junction had 4 bases not matched to a gene; V was cut back by 4 bases and J by 2 bases. CDR3 sequence: CASSSPGQGAYEQYF. The CDR3 nucleotides are TGTGCCAGCAGTTCCCCGGGACAGGGGGCCTACGAGCAGTACTTC.